These T cell receptor beta chains were read from a single sample in a study of neurological immune-mediated disorders. One entry per CDR3 protein, called by TCRdb with MiXCR from the 5' RACE reads. The sample has about 66,000 distinct CDR3 sequences, nearly 3.5% seen once; the top ten hold about 4%. Material for sequencing was PBMCs. Receptor source: a man aged 40-50 years with multiple sclerosis. The CDR3 runs from the conserved cysteine through the conserved F or W. Fields, in order: CDR3 protein, V gene, D gene. D genes are given only for firm matches.

CARAGRPGEKLFF TRBV30 NA
CSARGRGKNEQFF TRBV20-1 TRBD2
CATSDSLAGSAETQYF TRBV24-1 NA
CASSPAGLDTEAFF TRBV18 NA
CASSLSRNTEAFF TRBV5-1 NA
CASRGGARTGELFF TRBV6-6 NA
CASSLKGKGRGKTQYF TRBV12-3/TRBV12-4 TRBD1
CASSYQQGQGNQPQHF TRBV6-6 NA
CASSSLGPFYEQYF TRBV7-2 NA
CSAPGQGRYGYTF TRBV20-1 TRBD1
CASSQGEGGLAKNIQYF TRBV4-1 NA
CASSQGRLAGGETQYF TRBV3-1 TRBD2
CASSGLDAETQYF TRBV2 TRBD2
CASSPDRVSHEQYF TRBV7-2 TRBD1
CASLDRTDTQYF TRBV5-1 NA
CSARDPVAGGRETQYF TRBV20-1 TRBD2
CATSDSTPGPSSGANVLTF TRBV24-1 NA
CASSLTGRDEQFF TRBV7-3 NA
CASSHLDRGSEAFF TRBV4-1 TRBD1
CASSFVAGEVEQFF TRBV7-9 TRBD2
CASSSFDSYLEQYF TRBV7-8 NA
CASSLVLGADTQYF TRBV5-1 NA
CSAPGGSSYNEQFF TRBV20-1 NA
CASSLRGTYEQYF TRBV5-5 NA
CSARSGSHNSPLHF TRBV20-1 NA
CASSVPYGYTF TRBV10-1 NA